A selection of T cell receptor beta chains follows, all from one sample in a study of blood T cell repertoires in COVID-19. This table comes from immunoSEQ multiplex PCR, and its TCRdb copy is limited to in-frame clones, with some not included. The sample has about 380,000 clones, around 89% seen once. Sequenced: PBMCs or T cells enriched from blood (not recorded which). Source of these receptors: a woman younger than 30 who had recovered from COVID-19. Both conserved end residues are part of each CDR3. Each record gives: clone size, V gene, J gene, D gene, CDR3 protein, CDR3 DNA. The D gene is left open where the match is weak. Clone size is not always given. Where it is, it says once, few, many or a class for expanded clones.

abundance: -; v_gene: TRBV6-1; j_gene: TRBJ1-1; d_gene: TRBD1; CDR3aa: CASSGVVQGGTFWVSEAFF; CDR3nt: TGTGCCAGCAGTGGGGTCGTACAGGGGGGCACATTTTGGGTATCTGAAGCTTTCTTT
abundance: -; v_gene: TRBV9; j_gene: TRBJ1-2; d_gene: -; CDR3aa: CASSVDRANYGYTF; CDR3nt: TGTGCCAGCAGCGTAGACAGGGCTAACTATGGCTACACCTTC
abundance: few; v_gene: TRBV12-3/TRBV12-4; j_gene: TRBJ2-7; d_gene: -; CDR3aa: CASSQTVSEQYF; CDR3nt: TGTGCCAGCAGTCAAACAGTGAGCGAGCAGTACTTC
abundance: -; v_gene: TRBV11-2; j_gene: TRBJ2-5; d_gene: -; CDR3aa: CASSLEIGQSETQYF; CDR3nt: TGTGCCAGCAGCTTAGAAATCGGACAGTCAGAGACCCAGTACTTC
abundance: -; v_gene: TRBV7-9; j_gene: TRBJ1-2; d_gene: -; CDR3aa: CASSLLFPGYTF; CDR3nt: TGTGCCAGCAGCTTACTGTTCCCCGGCTACACCTTC
abundance: -; v_gene: TRBV19; j_gene: TRBJ2-2; d_gene: -; CDR3aa: CATNPPPDRDTGELFF; CDR3nt: TGTGCCACCAATCCCCCGCCGGACAGAGACACCGGGGAGCTGTTTTTT
abundance: -; v_gene: TRBV5-1; j_gene: TRBJ2-1; d_gene: -; CDR3aa: CASSLDPSSYNEQFF; CDR3nt: TGCGCCAGCAGCTTGGACCCCAGCTCCTACAATGAGCAGTTCTTC
abundance: -; v_gene: TRBV6-1; j_gene: TRBJ1-5; d_gene: -; CDR3aa: CASSEFLRAWDQPQHF; CDR3nt: TGTGCCAGCAGTGAGTTCCTGAGGGCATGGGATCAGCCCCAGCATTTT
abundance: -; v_gene: TRBV27; j_gene: TRBJ2-3; d_gene: TRBD1; CDR3aa: CASSYHRDRVADTQYF; CDR3nt: TGTGCCAGCAGTTACCACCGGGACAGGGTGGCAGATACGCAGTATTTT
abundance: -; v_gene: TRBV9; j_gene: TRBJ2-1; d_gene: TRBD2; CDR3aa: CASSVAAGAYNEQFF; CDR3nt: TGTGCCAGCAGCGTAGCAGCGGGGGCCTACAATGAGCAGTTCTTC
abundance: -; v_gene: TRBV6-6; j_gene: TRBJ1-2; d_gene: TRBD1; CDR3aa: CASINGQGPLGYTF; CDR3nt: TGTGCCAGCATCAACGGACAGGGCCCTTTGGGCTACACCTTC
abundance: -; v_gene: TRBV12-3/TRBV12-4; j_gene: TRBJ1-5; d_gene: TRBD1; CDR3aa: CASSADRAQPQHF; CDR3nt: TGTGCCAGCAGTGCGGACAGGGCTCAGCCCCAGCATTTT
abundance: -; v_gene: TRBV4-1; j_gene: TRBJ2-2; d_gene: -; CDR3aa: CASSQNGLSTGELFF; CDR3nt: TGCGCCAGCAGCCAAAACGGGTTGAGCACCGGGGAGCTGTTTTTT